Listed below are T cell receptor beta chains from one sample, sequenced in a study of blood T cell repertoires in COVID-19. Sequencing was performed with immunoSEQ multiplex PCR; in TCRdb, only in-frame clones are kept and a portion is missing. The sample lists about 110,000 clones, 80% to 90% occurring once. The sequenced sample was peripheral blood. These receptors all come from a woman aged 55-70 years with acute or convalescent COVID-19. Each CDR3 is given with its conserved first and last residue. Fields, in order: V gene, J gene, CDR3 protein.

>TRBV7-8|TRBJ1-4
CASSLGWGGNEKLFF
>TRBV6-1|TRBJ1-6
CASSESGWQYNSPLHF
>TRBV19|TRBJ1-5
CASTEDRYKQPQHF
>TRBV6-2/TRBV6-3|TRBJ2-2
CASSQTGGDTGELFF
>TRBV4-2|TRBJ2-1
CASSQDSGPYSSYNEQFF
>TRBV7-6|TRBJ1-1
CASSSSRDRNVLNTEAFF
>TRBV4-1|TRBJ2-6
CASSQGTAGANVLTF
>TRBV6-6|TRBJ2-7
CATGPFRWEQYF
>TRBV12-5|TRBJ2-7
CASGLGGNYEQYF
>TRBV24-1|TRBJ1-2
CATSDQRGYTF
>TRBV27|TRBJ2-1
CASTTRTSGGLRDNEQFF